Each of the 8 T cell receptor beta chains below was sequenced from the same sample in a study of blood T cell repertoires in COVID-19. Clones were read by immunoSEQ multiplex PCR, and TCRdb kept only the in-frame ones, dropping some. Of some 150,000 clones in the sample, just under 85% were seen once. Specimen: peripheral blood. The receptors originated from a woman in her sixties or seventies with acute or convalescent COVID-19.

The CDR3 here is CASSLIGEAFF. DNA for the CDR3: TGTGCCAGCAGTTTAATCGGTGAAGCTTTCTTT. The J gene is TRBJ1-1, the V gene TRBV12-3 or TRBV12-4; D remains ambiguous. V lost 2 bases and J lost 7, with 5 bases in between. The CDR3 runs to 11 residues.

The CDR3 DNA is TGTGCCAGTAGCCAATCAGCGGCCTACGAGCAGTACTTC. This codes for CASSQSAAYEQYF. This chain uses TRBV19 with TRBJ2-7, with D possibly being TRBD2 (5 bases). V was clipped by 6 bases and J by 2 bases, with 11 bases between them. The CDR3 runs to 13 residues. From germline, CDR1 is LNHDA and CDR2 SQIVND (reference sequence).

This clone was found a few times. The chain couples TRBV3-1 (or the pseudogene TRBV3-2) to TRBJ2-7, with 11 nucleotides matching TRBD2. The J segment lost 2 bases and the V segment lost 3 bases, leaving 3 bases of the junction unmatched. The CDR3 totals 15 residues. Germline V CDR1 and CDR2: LGHDT, YNNKEL (reference sequence). The CDR3, as DNA: TGTGCCAGCAGCCACGTAGCGGGGGGGACCTACGAGCAGTACTTC. This sequence encodes CASSHVAGGTYEQYF.

The V and J genes are TRBV6-5 and TRBJ1-5; D is uncertain. CDR3 length: 13 residues. Trimming cost V 2 bases and J 9 bases, with 11 bases left between them. CDR1 MNHEY and CDR2 SVGAGI come from the germline V gene. CDR3 amino acids: CASSYGAGWPQHF. CDR3 in DNA: TGTGCCAGCAGTTACGGAGCCGGCTGGCCCCAGCATTTT.

The J gene is TRBJ1-2, the V gene TRBV6-5; tentatively, D is TRBD1 (5 bases). The CDR3 contains 13 residues. Trimming pared 6 bases from V and 4 bases from J, leaving 12 bases between. Per germline, CDR1 MNHEY and CDR2 SVGAGI. The CDR3 nucleotides are TGTGCCAGCAGGTTAGGGGTCCTCTATGGCTACACCTTC. Translating gives CASRLGVLYGYTF.

The V and J genes are TRBV6-2 or TRBV6-3 and TRBJ2-2; a possible D gene is TRBD1 (6 bases). V was trimmed by 0 bases and J by 6 bases, leaving 8 bases between them. Germline-derived CDR1 and CDR2 are MNHEY and SVGEGT. The CDR3 totals 14 residues. Here the CDR3 reads CASSYSNRAGELFF. The CDR3 DNA sequence: TGTGCCAGCAGTTACTCTAACAGGGCCGGGGAGCTGTTTTTT.

This rearrangement joins TRBV2 to TRBJ1-6; TRBD1 might be the D (6 bases). The CDR3 runs to 15 residues. V lost 3 bases and J lost 7, with 13 bases in between. CDR1 is SNHLY, CDR2 FYNNEI, per germline. The CDR3 is CASSEGAGKNSPLHF. CDR3 coding DNA: TGTGCCAGCAGTGAGGGGGCAGGGAAGAATTCACCCCTCCACTTT.

The chain couples TRBV27 to TRBJ2-1, with D possibly matching TRBD2 (7 bases). V was pared by 5 bases and J by 12 bases, with 23 bases between. The CDR3 runs 15 residues. CDR1 is MNHEY, CDR2 SMNVEV, per germline (reference sequence). The CDR3 loop reads CASSKGGGYLMVQFF. DNA for the CDR3: TGTGCCAGCAGTAAAGGGGGAGGGTACCTGATGGTGCAGTTCTTC.